This TCR beta chain was sequenced for a study of T-cell memory formation after mild COVID-19. Study observations and caveats: There was a balanced CD4/CD8 profile in clones contracting day 15 to 85, and later expanders leaned CD4+. Contracting CD4+ clones sat mainly in CM and EM; CD8+ in EMRA. Specificity for SARS-CoV-2 was not confirmed among the second-wave clones peaking on day 37.

CDR1 and CDR2 from the germline V gene are SGHAT and FQNNGV. V was shortened by 2 bases and J by 1 base, with 9 bases between the two germline ends. The CDR3 is 14 residues long. TCRdb itself ran the 5' RACE reads through MiXCR, one entry per CDR3 protein. The sample lists under 200,000 distinct CDR3 sequences; roughly 30% were seen once. On this clonotype: Its antigen is currently unknown.

This receptor was obtained from an adult woman who had mild COVID-19 (a few samples of this study predate the infection). Cell type and time point are not known. Sequences were obtained from PBMCs or a T cell subset sorted from them (not recorded which). This chain links TRBV11-2 with TRBJ2-7; unclear D gene. CDR3: CASSLLVSSYEQYF. As DNA, the CDR3 is TGTGCCAGCAGCTTACTGGTCAGTTCCTACGAGCAGTACTTC.